These 22 T cell receptor beta chains share one sample of origin, sequenced in a study of blood T cell repertoires in COVID-19. Data came from immunoSEQ multiplex PCR; TCRdb stores just in-frame clones and leaves some out. The profile shows approximately 96,000 clones, 81% of them singletons. Sequenced input: peripheral blood. Receptor source: an elderly woman with acute or convalescent COVID-19.

The gene calls are TRBV10-1 and TRBJ2-5; D uncertain. The length of the CDR3 is 12 residues. V was clipped by 3 bases and J by 3 bases, with 5 bases between them. Per the germline V gene, CDR1 is WNHNN and CDR2 is SYGVQD (reference sequence). In DNA, the CDR3 is TGCGCCAGCAGTGACCAAAAAGAGACCCAGTACTTC. This codes for CASSDQKETQYF.

This rearrangement joins TRBV3-1 (or the pseudogene TRBV3-2) to TRBJ1-2, with D possibly matching TRBD1 (5 bases). The V gene lost 1 base and the J gene lost 0 bases, with 12 bases spanning the gap. Germline V lookup: CDR1 LGHDT, CDR2 YNNKEL (reference sequence). The CDR3 is made up of 16 amino acids. DNA of the CDR3: TGTGCCAGCAGCCAAGGGTGGCAGGGAACTAACTATGGCTACACCTTC. It translates to CASSQGWQGTNYGYTF.

The V and J genes are TRBV7-2 and TRBJ2-5, with D possibly TRBD2 on 6 matching bases. The V end lost 5 bases, the J end lost 0 bases, and 16 bases lay between the germline ends. CDR3 size: 16 residues. The germline V gene encodes CDR1 SGHTA and CDR2 FQGNSA. Here the CDR3 reads CASSTRLVEYQETQYF. The CDR3, as DNA: TGTGCCAGCAGCACTAGACTAGTTGAGTACCAAGAGACCCAGTACTTC.

V is TRBV27 and J is TRBJ2-5; 10 nucleotides align to TRBD2. There are 16 residues in the CDR3. J lost 5 bases, V lost 7 bases, and 13 bases had no gene match. Germline V gene lookup returns CDR1 MNHEY and CDR2 SMNVEV (reference sequence). The CDR3 DNA reads TGTGCCAGCAAGACCCGGGCGGGACTAGCGCAGGAGACCCAGTACTTC. As protein: CASKTRAGLAQETQYF.

This clone was recorded once. This chain joins TRBV7-9 and TRBJ2-3, with a possible D match to TRBD2 (6 bases). Deletions cut 4 bases from V and 2 bases from J, with 16 bases between. This CDR3 spans 16 amino acids. Germline CDR1 and CDR2: SEHNR and FQNEAQ (reference sequence). The CDR3 spells CASSSHQAGLTDTQYF. The CDR3 coding sequence is TGTGCCAGCAGCTCCCACCAGGCGGGGCTCACAGATACGCAGTATTTT. The whole variable domain, filled in from reference TRBV7-9 and TRBJ2-3, reads DTGVSQNPRHKITKRGQNVTFRCDPISEHNRLYWYRQTLGQGPEFLTYFQNEAQLEKSRLLSDRFSAERPKGSFSTLEIQRTEQGDSAMYLCASSSHQAGLTDTQYFGPGTRLTVL.

This clone was detected a few times. The rearrangement joins TRBV30 to TRBJ1-1; D may be TRBD1 (5 bases). The CDR3 consists of 12 residues. Per the germline V gene, CDR1 is GTSNPN and CDR2 is SVGIG (reference sequence). DNA for the CDR3: TGTGCAAGGACGGGGGGTGACACTGAAGCTTTCTTT. Translating it yields CARTGGDTEAFF.

This clone was observed a single time. The V gene is TRBV29-1, the J gene TRBJ2-4, with D perhaps matching TRBD2 (6 bases). Per the germline V gene, CDR1 is SQVTM and CDR2 is ANQGSEA. This CDR3 has 19 amino acids. With 0 bases removed from V and 1 base from J, the gap between germline ends came to 22 bases. The CDR3 region is CSVEDWGEWGPGAKNIQYF. The DNA for the CDR3 is TGCAGCGTTGAAGATTGGGGGGAGTGGGGCCCGGGGGCCAAAAACATTCAGTACTTC.

The genes are TRBV5-1 and TRBJ1-1, with D possibly TRBD1 on 5 matching bases. The CDR3 is 14 residues long. Trimming removed 3 bases from V and 3 bases from J, with 12 bases in between. Germline CDR1 is SGHRS and CDR2 is YFSETQ. CDR3 in DNA: TGCGCCAGCAGCTCGCTCAGGGAGGACACTGAAGCTTTCTTT. This encodes CASSSLREDTEAFF.

This clone was seen many times. This chain joins TRBV7-8 and TRBJ1-1; D is perhaps TRBD1 (5 bases). V shed 4 bases and J shed 3 bases, with 15 bases lying between them. In germline, CDR1 is SGHVS, CDR2 FQNEAQ. The CDR3 sequence is 15 residues long. The CDR3 DNA follows: TGTGCCAGCAGCTCCGTGGGGGGAATGGACACTGAAGCTTTCTTT. Residues: CASSSVGGMDTEAFF.

The chain couples TRBV27 to TRBJ2-5; D is perhaps TRBD2 (6 bases). This CDR3 has 15 amino acids. V dropped 3 bases and J dropped 4 bases, with 15 bases sitting between them. Germline CDR1 and CDR2: MNHEY and SMNVEV (reference sequence). In DNA form, the CDR3 reads TGTGCCAGCAGTTTCTCCGCGGGGATGCGAGAGACCCAGTACTTC. Its translation is CASSFSAGMRETQYF.

This chain uses TRBV5-1 with TRBJ2-2; the match to TRBD1 covers 10 bases. The germline V gene encodes CDR1 SGHRS and CDR2 YFSETQ. CDR3 size: 16 residues. V dropped 2 bases and J dropped 4; count of bases not matched to a gene: 5. The CDR3 protein is CASSFTGTGATGELFF. DNA for the CDR3: TGCGCCAGCAGCTTCACCGGGACAGGGGCCACCGGGGAGCTGTTTTTT.

The gene calls are TRBV18 and TRBJ2-5, with 12 bases matching TRBD2. In germline, CDR1 is KGHSH, CDR2 LQKENI. V lost 3 bases to trimming and J lost 2 bases; unmatched junction nucleotides: 1. The CDR3 runs 15 residues. CDR3 DNA sequence: TGTGCCAGCTCACCTACTAGCGGGGGGCAAGAGACCCAGTACTTC. It codes for CASSPTSGGQETQYF.

This clone has just a few counts. The genes are TRBV28 and TRBJ1-5; possible D gene TRBD1, 6 bases. V was cut by 4 bases and J by 4 bases, with 17 bases left in between. The CDR3 spans 16 residues. CDR1 and CDR2 from the germline V gene are MDHEN and SYDVKM. CDR3 sequence: CASSSTGLGSNQPQHF. CDR3 DNA: TGTGCCAGCAGTTCCACAGGGCTGGGGTCGAATCAGCCCCAGCATTTT.

The chain couples TRBV5-1 to TRBJ1-6; 9 nucleotides line up with TRBD1. The J segment lost 5 bases and the V segment lost 1 base, leaving 13 bases of the junction unmatched. Germline V CDR1 and CDR2: SGHRS, YFSETQ. This CDR3 comprises 19 residues. CDR3 DNA: TGCGCCAGCAGCTTGCAGGGGCCAGGGACAGGGATTCATAATTCACCCCTCCACTTT. It encodes CASSLQGPGTGIHNSPLHF.

This sequence joins TRBV19 and TRBJ2-1; perhaps TRBD2 as D (6 bases). CDR3 size: 15 residues. Looked up from germline, CDR1 is LNHDA and CDR2 is SQIVND (reference sequence). V lost 0 bases, J lost 4 bases, and 10 bases lay in between. The CDR3 protein is CASSIDPGVYNEQFF. CDR3 coding DNA: TGTGCCAGTAGTATAGATCCGGGGGTGTACAATGAGCAGTTCTTC.

This clone was seen more than once but under ten times. The chain links TRBV30 to TRBJ2-3, with TRBD1 matching over 9 bases. The germline V gene has CDR1 GTSNPN and CDR2 SVGIG (reference sequence). CDR3 length: 15 residues. With 4 bases clipped from V and 2 bases from J, the junction kept 7 bases outside the gene matches. CDR3 region: CAWTGTGYATDTQYF. The DNA of the CDR3 is TGTGCCTGGACAGGGACAGGGTATGCCACAGATACGCAGTATTTT.

The chain recombines TRBV11-2 with TRBJ2-5, with TRBD1 identical over 7 bases. This CDR3 is 15 amino acids long. Germline trimming cut 2 bases from V and 5 bases from J; bases unmatched to any gene: 8. CDR1 is SGHAT, CDR2 FQNNGV, per germline. This chain's CDR3 is CASSLPQGDDETQYF. DNA for the CDR3: TGTGCCAGCAGCTTACCCCAGGGGGATGATGAGACCCAGTACTTC.

This rearrangement joins TRBV7-2 to TRBJ1-4; weak D call: TRBD1 (6 bases). The CDR3 has 14 amino acids. Trimming left V 1 base short and J 7 bases short, with 10 bases between. The germline CDR1 and CDR2 sequences are SGHTA and FQGNSA. CDR3 coding DNA: TGTGCCAGCAGCTTAGTAGGGGGGGGTGAAAAACTGTTTTTT. Protein: CASSLVGGGEKLFF.

This rearrangement joins TRBV14 to TRBJ2-5; D ambiguous. The length of the CDR3 is 11 residues. Trimming pared 3 bases from V and 4 bases from J, leaving 3 bases between. CDR1 and CDR2 from the germline V gene are SGHDN and FVKESK. CDR3 residues: CASSQRETQYF. The CDR3 DNA reads as TGTGCCAGCAGCCAGAGAGAGACCCAGTACTTC.

The V gene is TRBV5-1, the J gene TRBJ1-6, with 7 bases identical to TRBD1. The ends lost 5 bases at V and 9 bases at J; junction bases unmatched: 8. The CDR3 has 14 amino acids. Germline assignment: CDR1 SGHRS and CDR2 YFSETQ. The CDR3 nucleotides read TGCGCCAGCAGACCGGACAGGATGGGTTCACCCCTCCACTTT. Amino acid sequence: CASRPDRMGSPLHF.

The chain is built from TRBV6-6 and TRBJ1-1; D ambiguous. V was clipped by 8 bases and J by 4 bases, with 11 bases between them. CDR3 size: 12 residues. In germline, CDR1 is MNHNY, CDR2 SVGAGI (reference sequence). Here the CDR3 DNA reads TGTGCCAGCGGCCTTGGCGGCACTGAAGCTTTCTTT. It translates to CASGLGGTEAFF.

The chain couples TRBV10-2 to TRBJ2-7; D gene uncertain. V gave up 6 bases and J gave up 3 bases, with 6 bases separating them. Germline V gene lookup returns CDR1 WSHSY and CDR2 SAAADI. The CDR3 totals 11 residues. The CDR3 protein is CASSSVYEQYV. For the CDR3, the DNA is TGCGCCAGCAGCTCTGTCTACGAGCAGTACGTC.